What follows are 6 T cell receptor beta chains derived from one specimen sequenced in a study of sequential checkpoint blockade in melanoma. The protocol was immunoSEQ multiplex PCR, while the TCRdb copy is restricted to in-frame clones and leaves out a portion. The table lists around 40,000 clones, more than 80% of them singletons. Treatment in this sample: randomized to nivolumab then ipilimumab (arm A) or the reverse (arm B). Sequencing used CD8+ T cells sorted from blood (inferred from file names), obtained from a patient given nivolumab and ipilimumab in sequence. The receptors shown here come from a human donor with melanoma.

The chain employs TRBV9 and TRBJ2-3; TRBD2 matches at 7 bases. CDR1 and CDR2 from the germline V gene are SGDLS and YYNGEE. The CDR3 contains 18 residues. V shed 0 bases and J 4 bases; nucleotides not matched to a gene: 14. This chain's CDR3 is CASSVVPSGGGSADTQYF. The CDR3, as DNA: TGTGCCAGCAGCGTAGTCCCCTCCGGCGGCGGGAGTGCAGATACGCAGTATTTT.

V usage is TRBV5-1 and J usage is TRBJ2-3; 8 bases match TRBD1. Germline assignment: CDR1 SGHRS and CDR2 YFSETQ. Germline trimming cut 1 base from V and 2 bases from J; bases unmatched to any gene: 9. The CDR3 covers 17 residues. The DNA of the CDR3 is TGCGCCAGCAGCTTGCGCAGGGGGCAGTTCGACACAGATACGCAGTATTTT. Protein: CASSLRRGQFDTDTQYF.

V usage is TRBV28 and J usage is TRBJ1-2; 9 bases are shared with TRBD1. CDR1 and CDR2 from the germline V gene are MDHEN and SYDVKM. V lost 3 bases to trimming and J lost 6 bases; unmatched junction nucleotides: 11. The CDR3 has 16 amino acids. The CDR3 sequence is CASSFPPGQGKNGYTF. CDR3 bases: TGTGCCAGCAGTTTCCCTCCGGGACAGGGAAAAAATGGCTACACCTTC.

This chain uses TRBV7-3 with TRBJ2-4; D gene ambiguous. From germline, CDR1 is SGHTA and CDR2 FQGTGA. The CDR3 length is 14 residues. Trimming removed 5 bases from V and 0 bases from J, with 8 bases in between. DNA for the CDR3: TGTGCCAGCAGCGGTTACTTAGCCAAAAACATTCAGTACTTC. Protein: CASSGYLAKNIQYF.

This chain uses TRBV6-6 with TRBJ1-3; 10 bases match TRBD1. The germline V gene encodes CDR1 MNHNY and CDR2 SVGAGI (reference sequence). The J segment lost 0 bases and the V segment lost 6 bases, leaving 5 bases of the junction unmatched. The CDR3 extends over 16 amino acids. The CDR3 spells CASSLGTGVSGNTIYF. In nucleotides, the CDR3 is TGTGCCAGCAGCCTAGGGACAGGGGTCTCTGGAAACACCATATATTTT.

The V gene is TRBV19, the J gene TRBJ1-1; 7 bases agree with TRBD1. CDR1 is LNHDA and CDR2 is SQIVND in the germline V gene (reference sequence). The CDR3 is made up of 14 amino acids. With V trimmed by 5 bases and J by 5 bases, 8 bases remained unmatched. CDR3 in DNA: TGTGCCAGTAGTTCAGGACAGGTGGATACTGAAGCTTTCTTT. It translates to CASSSGQVDTEAFF.